The sequence of this TCR beta chain was determined in a study of blood T cell repertoires in COVID-19. Study-level information: Collection of acute and convalescent COVID-19 samples took place in the United States, Italy and Spain.

Participant ages covered roughly 18 to 90 years across around 25 US areas. Donors in Cohort 3 who had recovered were those with two negative PCRs, healthcare professional clearance, or resolution of their symptoms. Some clones are missing from TCRdb's copy, which holds only in-frame ones; the method was immunoSEQ multiplex PCR. The sample contains 300,000 or so clones, 80% to 90% of which appear only once. This receptor was taken from a woman in her late teens or twenties who had recovered from COVID-19. Specimen: PBMCs or T cells enriched from blood (not recorded which).

CDR3 amino acids: CASQTAMNTEAFF. The DNA for the CDR3 is TGTGCCAGTCAAACAGCCATGAACACTGAAGCTTTCTTT. This rearrangement joins TRBV19 to TRBJ1-1; no reliable D call. Germline-derived CDR1 and CDR2 are LNHDA and SQIVND (reference sequence). V shed 8 bases and J shed 0 bases, with 10 bases lying between them. This CDR3 is built from 13 residues.